Each of the 4 T cell receptor beta chains below was sequenced from the same sample in a study of blood T cell repertoires in COVID-19. TCRdb's copy holds only in-frame clones and misses some; the assay was immunoSEQ multiplex PCR. The table has 95,000 to 150,000 clones, less than 85% seen once. Material: peripheral blood. All receptors derive from a human donor with acute or convalescent COVID-19. The donor label of this sample is uncertain.

The chain has TRBV9 and TRBJ1-2, with TRBD1 as a possible D gene (5 bases). The CDR3 loop spans 13 amino acids. V was cut by 8 bases and J by 2 bases, with 13 bases left in between. Germline values: CDR1 SGDLS, CDR2 YYNGEE. The CDR3 bases are TGTGCCAGTGGGGACGCGGGGAACTATGGCTACACCTTC. Amino acid sequence: CASGDAGNYGYTF.

This clone has just a few counts. The CDR3 bases are TGTGCCAGCAGTTCCCAGGGGGCGGTTGGCAATCAGCCCCAGCATTTT. Translated, it gives CASSSQGAVGNQPQHF. This rearrangement joins TRBV27 to TRBJ1-5, with 8 bases lining up with TRBD1. The germline V gene encodes CDR1 MNHEY and CDR2 SMNVEV (reference sequence). This CDR3 contains 16 residues. V was pared by 4 bases and J by 2 bases, with 7 bases of the junction left unmatched.

The gene calls are TRBV7-8 and TRBJ1-3, with D uncertain. This CDR3 region has 16 residues. The germline gives CDR1 SGHVS, CDR2 FQNEAQ. Trimming pared 1 base from V and 1 base from J, leaving 11 bases between. CDR3 region: CASSLGSQISGNTIYF. CDR3 nucleotides: TGTGCCAGCAGCTTAGGCAGTCAGATATCTGGAAACACCATATATTTT. The whole variable domain, filled in from reference TRBV7-8 and TRBJ1-3, reads GAGVSQSPRYKVAKRGQDVALRCDPISGHVSLFWYQQALGQGPEFLTYFQNEAQLDKSGLPSDRFFAERPEGSVSTLKIQRTQQEDSAVYLCASSLGSQISGNTIYFGEGSWLTVV.

In its sample, this clone was seen once. The gene calls are TRBV7-9 and TRBJ1-2; D unclear. There are 15 residues in the CDR3. V was clipped by 1 base and J by 1 base, with 10 bases between them. The V gene's germline CDR1 is SEHNR and CDR2 FQNEAQ (reference sequence). The CDR3 spells CASSLGLGGNYGYTF. The CDR3 bases are TGTGCCAGCAGCTTAGGTCTGGGAGGTAACTATGGCTACACCTTC.